This T cell receptor beta chain comes out of a study of blood T cell repertoires in COVID-19 (TCRdb year 2020). In the study overall: Collaborator samples came from the United States, Italy and Spain and covered acute and convalescent phases of COVID-19. The prospective study material was composed of cDNA or gDNA derived from T cells, B-cell-depleted T cells, or PBMCs. Subjects who had been exposed to COVID-19, were actively infected with it, or had recovered from it provided the deeply sampled blood TCRbeta repertoires that made up the dataset. The repertoires were made available in a free public database intended to serve as a resource for research on the immune response to SARS-CoV-2. The samples were drawn from the first 160 participants of the ongoing ImmuneRACE study and from some 1,300 subjects provided by 6 global collaborators. The sample metadata nearly always contained a de-identified subject ID, COVID-19 status, age in years and sex. Where available, HLA class I and class II types were obtained from metadata supplied by the sample provider rather than from assay-based typing. On the study overall, not on this receptor specifically: The quantity of clinical and demographic metadata differed by source and by participant and was supplied without curation.

Whole blood was collected in K2EDTA tubes by collaborating institutions according to the institutions' own protocols. For TCRbeta analysis, collaborators shipped samples in one of three forms: frozen whole blood, isolated PBMCs, or DNA extracted from either of those sample types. The immunoSEQ Assay, a bias-controlled multiplex PCR, was used to amplify TCRbeta CDR3 regions from genomic DNA. In the authors' own workflow: Nucleated cell counts per sample were estimated from amplification of reference gene primers within the assay. Sequence reads were collapsed and filtered to measure the absolute abundance of every unique TCRbeta CDR3 rearrangement. For each sample, productive Simpson clonality was calculated by taking the square root of Simpson's diversity index across productive rearrangements. As stored in TCRdb, this immuneACCESS dataset retains in-frame rearrangements with V and J assigned. A fraction of the clones does not appear; measured against another copy, unresolved V genes explain less than half of the discrepancy, and the remainder lacks a known reason. That table supplies the V and J calls and clone size; D and trimming were determined from the DNA. The sample contains 90,000 or so clones, 90% to 95% of them found a single time. Together, the top ten hold 1.8% of the sample.

The CDR3 goes from the cysteine to the phenylalanine over 12 residues. The sequence is cut down to CDR3 DNA, 36 bases in frame from base 1. From V the trimming removes 4 bases and from J it removes 10 bases, while the gene matches leave 3 bases of the junction unaccounted for. Based on the germline V gene, the CDR1 and CDR2 sequences are SGHTA and FQGNSA. Details on this clone: The antigen it binds to is not known. No much larger clone exists at a distance of one base, and base qualities are not known.

The TCR originated in a human donor with active COVID-19. The donor label of this sample is uncertain. This receptor chain uses TRBV7-2 and TRBJ2-1; 8 central bases correspond to TRBD2. Sequences were obtained from peripheral blood. The CDR3 protein is CASSSREGEQFF. Read as DNA, the sequence is TGTGCCAGCAGCTCCCGGGAGGGCGAGCAGTTCTTC.